The sequence of this TCR beta chain was determined in a study of blood T cell repertoires in COVID-19. Looking at the study overall: Collection of acute and convalescent COVID-19 samples took place in the United States, Italy and Spain. The analysed material was cDNA or gDNA that came from T cells, B-cell-depleted T cells, or PBMCs.

Deletions cut 4 bases from V and 0 bases from J, with 8 bases between. Germline CDR1 SGHRS, CDR2 YFSETQ. This CDR3 spans 13 amino acids. Sequenced by immunoSEQ multiplex PCR; TCRdb stores in-frame clones only, minus some. The sample lists some 460,000 clones, 87% occurring once. The participants were between about 18 and 100 years old and came from roughly 25 US areas. Cohort assignment relied on participant-reported clinical history. The chain joins TRBV5-1 to TRBJ2-7; no definite D call. The clonotype comes from a woman aged 18-29 years who had recovered from COVID-19. The sequencing sample was made of PBMCs or T cells enriched from blood (not recorded which). The CDR3 loop reads CASSAPSSYEQYF. The CDR3 DNA reads TGCGCCAGCAGCGCCCCTAGCTCCTACGAGCAGTACTTC.